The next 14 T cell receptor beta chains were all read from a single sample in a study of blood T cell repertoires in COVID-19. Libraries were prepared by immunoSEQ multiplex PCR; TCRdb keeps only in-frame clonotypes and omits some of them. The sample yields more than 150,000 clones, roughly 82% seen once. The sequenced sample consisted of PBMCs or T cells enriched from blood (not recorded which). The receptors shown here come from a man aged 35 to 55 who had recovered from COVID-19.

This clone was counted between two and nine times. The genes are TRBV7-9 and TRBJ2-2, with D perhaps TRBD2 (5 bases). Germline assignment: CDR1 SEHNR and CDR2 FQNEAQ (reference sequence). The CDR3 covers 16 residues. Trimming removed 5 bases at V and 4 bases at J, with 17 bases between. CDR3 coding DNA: TGTGCCAGCAGCCGGAGTCAAAGCGGAAGCACCGGGGAGCTGTTTTTT. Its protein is CASSRSQSGSTGELFF. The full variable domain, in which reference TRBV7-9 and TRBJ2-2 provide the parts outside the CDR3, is DTGVSQNPRHKITKRGQNVTFRCDPISEHNRLYWYRQTLGQGPEFLTYFQNEAQLEKSRLLSDRFSAERPKGSFSTLEIQRTEQGDSAMYLCASSRSQSGSTGELFFGEGSRLTVL.

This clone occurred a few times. This CDR3 is CASSIDSGGGTEAFF. The CDR3 nucleotides are TGTGCCAGTAGTATAGATTCAGGGGGCGGAACTGAAGCTTTCTTT. The chain has TRBV19 and TRBJ1-1; 8 bases agree with TRBD1. The CDR3 consists of 15 residues. CDR1 is LNHDA, CDR2 SQIVND, per germline (reference sequence). Losses at the gene ends were 0 bases for V and 5 bases for J; bases not matched to a gene: 5.

The CDR3: CATSDLRTSGNTDTQYF. Here the CDR3 DNA reads TGTGCCACCAGTGATTTGCGGACTAGCGGAAACACAGATACGCAGTATTTT. V and J are TRBV24-1 and TRBJ2-3; 10 nucleotides agree with TRBD2. The CDR3 spans 17 residues. CDR1 and CDR2 from the germline V gene are KGHDR and SFDVKD. V lost 0 bases, J lost 2 bases, and 4 bases stayed unmatched.

CDR3 residues: CASSPGTNEKLFF. DNA of the CDR3: TGTGCCAGCAGTCCGGGGACTAATGAAAAACTGTTTTTT. The V call is TRBV28, the J call TRBJ1-4; no clear D gene. The germline CDR1 and CDR2 sequences are MDHEN and SYDVKM. The CDR3 loop spans 13 amino acids. Trimming removed 5 bases from V and 2 bases from J, with 6 bases in between.

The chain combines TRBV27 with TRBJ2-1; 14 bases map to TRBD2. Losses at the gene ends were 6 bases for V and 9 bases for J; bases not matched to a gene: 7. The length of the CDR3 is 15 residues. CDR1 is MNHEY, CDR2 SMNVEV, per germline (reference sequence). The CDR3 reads CASSSGTSGRTEQFF. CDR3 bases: TGTGCCAGCAGCTCCGGGACTAGCGGGAGAACTGAGCAGTTCTTC.

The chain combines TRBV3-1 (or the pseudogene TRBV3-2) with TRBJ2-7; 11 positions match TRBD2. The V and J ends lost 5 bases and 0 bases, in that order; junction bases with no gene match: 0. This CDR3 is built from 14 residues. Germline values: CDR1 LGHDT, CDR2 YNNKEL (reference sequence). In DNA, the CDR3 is TGTGCCAGCAGCGGGACTAGCGGCTCCTACGAGCAGTACGTC. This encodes CASSGTSGSYEQYV.

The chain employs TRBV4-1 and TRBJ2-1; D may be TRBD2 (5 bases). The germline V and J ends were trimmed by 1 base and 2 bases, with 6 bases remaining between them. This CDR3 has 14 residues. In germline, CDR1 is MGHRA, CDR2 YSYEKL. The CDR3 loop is CASSQAGTYNEQFF. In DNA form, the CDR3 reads TGCGCCAGCAGCCAAGCCGGGACCTACAATGAGCAGTTCTTC.

This chain's CDR3 is CASGPPGSGNTIYF. The CDR3 region has the DNA TGTGCCAGCGGCCCACCGGGCTCTGGAAACACCATATATTTT. The chain carries TRBV9 and TRBJ1-3; D is ambiguous. The CDR3 is 14 amino acids. Trimming took off 7 bases at V and 0 bases at J, with 11 bases between the two ends. Per germline, CDR1 SGDLS and CDR2 YYNGEE.

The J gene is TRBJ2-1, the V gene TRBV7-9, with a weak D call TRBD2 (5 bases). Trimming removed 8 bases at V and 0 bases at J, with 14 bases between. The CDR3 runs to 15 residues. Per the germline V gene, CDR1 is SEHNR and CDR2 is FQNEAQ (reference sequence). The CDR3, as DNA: TGTGCCAGCCGCACAGATACTAGCTCCTACAATGAGCAGTTCTTC. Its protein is CASRTDTSSYNEQFF.

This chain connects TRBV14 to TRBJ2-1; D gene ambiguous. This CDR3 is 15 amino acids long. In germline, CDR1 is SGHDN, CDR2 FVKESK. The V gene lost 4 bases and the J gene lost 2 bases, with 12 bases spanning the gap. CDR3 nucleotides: TGTGCCAGCAGCCCCCTGGGCACCGCCTACAATGAGCAGTTCTTC. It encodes CASSPLGTAYNEQFF.

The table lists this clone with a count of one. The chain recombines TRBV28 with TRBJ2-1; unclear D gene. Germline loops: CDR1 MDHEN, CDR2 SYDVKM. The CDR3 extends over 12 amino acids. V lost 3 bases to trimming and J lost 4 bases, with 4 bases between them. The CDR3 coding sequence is TGTGCCAGCAGTTTTCTGTACAATGAGCAGTTCTTC. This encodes CASSFLYNEQFF.

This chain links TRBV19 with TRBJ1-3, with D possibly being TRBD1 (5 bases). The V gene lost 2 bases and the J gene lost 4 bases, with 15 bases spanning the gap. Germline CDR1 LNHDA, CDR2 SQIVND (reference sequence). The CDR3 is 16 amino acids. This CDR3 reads CASSIFRGSLGNTIYF. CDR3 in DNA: TGTGCCAGTAGTATATTTAGGGGCAGCTTGGGAAACACCATATATTTT.

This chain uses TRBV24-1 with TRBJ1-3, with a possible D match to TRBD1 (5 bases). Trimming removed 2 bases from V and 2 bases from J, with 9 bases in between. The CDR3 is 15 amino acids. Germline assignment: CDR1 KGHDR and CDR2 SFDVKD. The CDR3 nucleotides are TGTGCCACCAGTGATTCCCGGGGGGCTGGAAACACCATATATTTT. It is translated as CATSDSRGAGNTIYF.

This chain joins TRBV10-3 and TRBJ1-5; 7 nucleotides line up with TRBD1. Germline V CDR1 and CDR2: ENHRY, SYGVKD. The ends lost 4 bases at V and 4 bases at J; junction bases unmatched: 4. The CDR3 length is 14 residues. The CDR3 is CAISGQGDNQPQHF. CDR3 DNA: TGTGCCATCAGTGGACAGGGTGATAATCAGCCCCAGCATTTT.